This is a list of T cell receptor beta chains from one sample in a study of cytomegalovirus exposure and HLA in healthy donors. Only in-frame clones appear in the TCRdb table, and some are missing; sequencing was by immunoSEQ multiplex PCR. In all, the sample yields about 210,000 clones. The sample consisted of PBMCs. The receptor set was obtained from a woman aged 25-40 years in good health and CMV-seropositive. The CDR3 runs from the conserved cysteine through the conserved F or W. Fields, in order: D gene, V gene, J gene, CDR3 DNA, CDR3 protein. A D gene is named only where the DNA matches it firmly.

d_call: TRBD1; v_call: TRBV5-1; j_call: TRBJ1-1; cdr3_nt: TGCGCCAGCAGCATTGGTGGGGACAGGAGGTGGGTCACTGAAGCTCTCTTT; cdr3_aa: CASSIGGDRRWVTEALF
d_call: NA; v_call: TRBV12-5; j_call: TRBJ2-7; cdr3_nt: TGTGCTAGTGGTTTCAGTGAGGACTACGAGCAGTACTTC; cdr3_aa: CASGFSEDYEQYF
d_call: NA; v_call: TRBV27; j_call: TRBJ2-5; cdr3_nt: TGTGCCAGCAGTTCCACTGGACTAGAGACCCAGTACTTC; cdr3_aa: CASSSTGLETQYF
d_call: TRBD1; v_call: TRBV27; j_call: TRBJ2-7; cdr3_nt: TGTGCCAGCAGTTTGACAGGGGCGTCCTACGAGCAGTACTTC; cdr3_aa: CASSLTGASYEQYF
d_call: NA; v_call: TRBV10-1; j_call: TRBJ1-1; cdr3_nt: TGCGCCAGCAGTGAGATTGGGGAGACTGAAGCTTTCTTT; cdr3_aa: CASSEIGETEAFF
d_call: NA; v_call: TRBV27; j_call: TRBJ2-7; cdr3_nt: TGTGCCAGCAGTTTTGACAGGCGATACAGTTACGAGCAGTACTTC; cdr3_aa: CASSFDRRYSYEQYF
d_call: TRBD1; v_call: TRBV5-1; j_call: TRBJ1-1; cdr3_nt: TGCGCCAGCAGCTCAGGGACAGGGGGAACTGAAGCTTTCTTT; cdr3_aa: CASSSGTGGTEAFF
d_call: TRBD1; v_call: TRBV5-1; j_call: TRBJ1-4; cdr3_nt: TGCGCCAGCAGCTTGGGACAGGGGCTCACTAATGAAAAACTGTTTTTT; cdr3_aa: CASSLGQGLTNEKLFF
d_call: NA; v_call: TRBV6-4; j_call: TRBJ2-1; cdr3_nt: TGTGCCAGCAGTGACTCCTGGGTGGCGGGGAATGAGCAGTTCTTC; cdr3_aa: CASSDSWVAGNEQFF
d_call: NA; v_call: TRBV29-1; j_call: TRBJ1-2; cdr3_nt: TGCAGCGTTGGAGAGACTACGGGGAATGGCTACACCTTC; cdr3_aa: CSVGETTGNGYTF
d_call: NA; v_call: TRBV27; j_call: TRBJ2-5; cdr3_nt: TGTGCCAGCGGTATAACAGGGATGGAGACCCAGTACTTC; cdr3_aa: CASGITGMETQYF
d_call: TRBD1; v_call: TRBV18; j_call: TRBJ1-6; cdr3_nt: TGTGCCAGCTCACCGACAGGGTTCGATTCACCCCTCCACTTT; cdr3_aa: CASSPTGFDSPLHF
d_call: TRBD2; v_call: TRBV2; j_call: TRBJ2-3; cdr3_nt: TGTGCCAGCAGTTCTCTAGCGGGGGGGACAGATACGCAGTATTTT; cdr3_aa: CASSSLAGGTDTQYF
d_call: TRBD1; v_call: TRBV6-5; j_call: TRBJ1-2; cdr3_nt: TGTGCCAGCAGAGACACAGGGGGGCATGGCTACACCTTC; cdr3_aa: CASRDTGGHGYTF
d_call: NA; v_call: TRBV4-1; j_call: TRBJ1-2; cdr3_nt: TGCGCCAGCAGCCCTCAGGACTCGTCTAACTATGGCTACACCTTC; cdr3_aa: CASSPQDSSNYGYTF
d_call: NA; v_call: TRBV11-2; j_call: TRBJ2-5; cdr3_nt: TGTGCCAGCAGCTTAGTTAGGAGTCCTCGGGAGACCCAGTACTTC; cdr3_aa: CASSLVRSPRETQYF
d_call: TRBD1; v_call: TRBV18; j_call: TRBJ2-1; cdr3_nt: TGTGCCAGCTCACCGGGACAGGGGGCGCACGGGGGTCAGTTCTTC; cdr3_aa: CASSPGQGAHGGQFF
d_call: TRBD2; v_call: TRBV18; j_call: TRBJ2-3; cdr3_nt: TGTGCCAGCTCACGAAGGGGGACTAGCGGCACAGATACGCAGTATTTT; cdr3_aa: CASSRRGTSGTDTQYF
d_call: NA; v_call: TRBV2; j_call: TRBJ1-6; cdr3_nt: TGTGCCAGCCGTGATCTTTATTCACCCCTCCACTTT; cdr3_aa: CASRDLYSPLHF
d_call: NA; v_call: TRBV5-1; j_call: TRBJ2-3; cdr3_nt: TGCGCCAGCAGCTCCTTGACAGTCACAGATACGCAGTATTTT; cdr3_aa: CASSSLTVTDTQYF
d_call: NA; v_call: TRBV19; j_call: TRBJ2-7; cdr3_nt: TGTGCCAGTAGCCGGGGACTCCGCTACGAGCAGTACTTC; cdr3_aa: CASSRGLRYEQYF
d_call: NA; v_call: TRBV28; j_call: TRBJ1-3; cdr3_nt: TGTGCCAGCAGTATTAGCTCTGGAAACACCATATATTTT; cdr3_aa: CASSISSGNTIYF
d_call: TRBD1; v_call: TRBV6-1; j_call: TRBJ2-7; cdr3_nt: TGTGCCAGCACCCGAACAGGGGGCGGAATCTACGAGCAGTACTTC; cdr3_aa: CASTRTGGGIYEQYF
d_call: TRBD2; v_call: TRBV19; j_call: TRBJ2-2; cdr3_nt: TGTGCCAGTAGTATAACGTTACCGGGACTAGCGGGAGCCGGGGAGCTGTTTTTT; cdr3_aa: CASSITLPGLAGAGELFF
d_call: NA; v_call: TRBV10-3; j_call: TRBJ2-3; cdr3_nt: TGTGCCATCCACCCAGGGATTAGCACAGATACGCAGTATTTT; cdr3_aa: CAIHPGISTDTQYF
d_call: TRBD2; v_call: TRBV13; j_call: TRBJ2-3; cdr3_nt: TGTGCCAGCAGCATTAGCGGGGGGACAGATACGCAGTATTTT; cdr3_aa: CASSISGGTDTQYF
d_call: NA; v_call: TRBV5-1; j_call: TRBJ2-7; cdr3_nt: TGCGCCAGCAGCTTGGGACGGACAGTCGCCGAGCAGTACTTC; cdr3_aa: CASSLGRTVAEQYF
d_call: NA; v_call: TRBV5-8; j_call: TRBJ2-3; cdr3_nt: TGTGCCAGCAGCCCCCGAGCGCCAGATACGCAGTATTTT; cdr3_aa: CASSPRAPDTQYF
d_call: NA; v_call: TRBV28; j_call: TRBJ2-3; cdr3_nt: TGTGCCAGCAGCCCTGGACTGCGAAGCACAGATACGCAGTATTTT; cdr3_aa: CASSPGLRSTDTQYF
d_call: TRBD1; v_call: TRBV19; j_call: TRBJ1-1; cdr3_nt: TGTGCCAGCCGCGCCTTTACAGGGGGGGACACTGAAGCTTTCTTT; cdr3_aa: CASRAFTGGDTEAFF
d_call: TRBD2; v_call: TRBV10-1; j_call: TRBJ2-2; cdr3_nt: TGCGCCAGCAGTGATCGTATAGCGGGAGGGAAAAACGGGGAGCTGTTTTTT; cdr3_aa: CASSDRIAGGKNGELFF